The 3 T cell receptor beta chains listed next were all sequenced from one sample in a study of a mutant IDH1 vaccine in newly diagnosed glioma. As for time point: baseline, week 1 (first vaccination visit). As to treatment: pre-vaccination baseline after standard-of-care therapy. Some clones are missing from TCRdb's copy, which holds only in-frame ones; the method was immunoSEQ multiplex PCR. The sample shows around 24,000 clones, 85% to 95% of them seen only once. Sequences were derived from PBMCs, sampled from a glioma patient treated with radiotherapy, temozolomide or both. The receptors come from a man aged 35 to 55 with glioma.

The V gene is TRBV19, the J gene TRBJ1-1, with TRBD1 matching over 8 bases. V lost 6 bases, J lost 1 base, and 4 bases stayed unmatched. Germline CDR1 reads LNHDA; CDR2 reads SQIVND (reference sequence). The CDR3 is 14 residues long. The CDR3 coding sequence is TGTGCCAGTAGGGACAGGGCGGGGAACACTGAAGCTTTCTTT. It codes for CASRDRAGNTEAFF.

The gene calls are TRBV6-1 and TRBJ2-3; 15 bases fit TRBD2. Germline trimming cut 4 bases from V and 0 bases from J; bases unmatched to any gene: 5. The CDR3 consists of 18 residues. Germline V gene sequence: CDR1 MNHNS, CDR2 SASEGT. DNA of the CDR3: TGTGCCAGCAGTGGGACTAGCGGGAGGGCCGGGAGCACAGATACGCAGTATTTT. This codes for CASSGTSGRAGSTDTQYF.

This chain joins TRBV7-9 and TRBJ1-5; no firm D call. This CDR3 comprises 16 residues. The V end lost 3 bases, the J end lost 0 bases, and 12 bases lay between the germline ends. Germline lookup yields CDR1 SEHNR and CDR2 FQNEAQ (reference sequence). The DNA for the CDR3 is TGTGCCAGCAGCTTTGGTAAACTAGATAGCAATCAGCCCCAGCATTTT. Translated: CASSFGKLDSNQPQHF.